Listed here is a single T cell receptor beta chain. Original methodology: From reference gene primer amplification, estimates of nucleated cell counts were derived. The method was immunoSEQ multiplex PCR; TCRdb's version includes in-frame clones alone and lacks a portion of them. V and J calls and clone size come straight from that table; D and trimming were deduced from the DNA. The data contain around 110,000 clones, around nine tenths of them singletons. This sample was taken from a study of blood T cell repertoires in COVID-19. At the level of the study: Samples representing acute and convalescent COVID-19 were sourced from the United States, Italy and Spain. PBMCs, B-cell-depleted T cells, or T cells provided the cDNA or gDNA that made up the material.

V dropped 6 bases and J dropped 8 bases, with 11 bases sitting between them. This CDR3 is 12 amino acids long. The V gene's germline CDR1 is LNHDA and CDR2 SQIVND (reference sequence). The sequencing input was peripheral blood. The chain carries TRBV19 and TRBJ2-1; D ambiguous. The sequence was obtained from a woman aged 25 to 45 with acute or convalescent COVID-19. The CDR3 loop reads CASRSRRHEQFF. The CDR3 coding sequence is TGTGCCAGTAGGTCTAGAAGGCATGAGCAGTTCTTC.